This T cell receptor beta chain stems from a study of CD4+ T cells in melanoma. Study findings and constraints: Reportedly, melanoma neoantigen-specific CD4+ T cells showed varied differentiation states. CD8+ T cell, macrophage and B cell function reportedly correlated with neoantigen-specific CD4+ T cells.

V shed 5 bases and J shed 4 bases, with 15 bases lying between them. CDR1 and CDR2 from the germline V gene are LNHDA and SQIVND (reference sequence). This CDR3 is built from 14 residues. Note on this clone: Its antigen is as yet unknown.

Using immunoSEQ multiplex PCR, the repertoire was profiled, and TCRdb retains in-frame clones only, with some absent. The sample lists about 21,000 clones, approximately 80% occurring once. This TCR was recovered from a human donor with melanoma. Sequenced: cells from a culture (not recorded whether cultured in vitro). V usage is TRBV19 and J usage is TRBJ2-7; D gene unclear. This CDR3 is CASSDYLPPYEQYF. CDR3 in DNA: TGTGCCAGTAGTGATTATCTCCCCCCTTACGAGCAGTACTTC.